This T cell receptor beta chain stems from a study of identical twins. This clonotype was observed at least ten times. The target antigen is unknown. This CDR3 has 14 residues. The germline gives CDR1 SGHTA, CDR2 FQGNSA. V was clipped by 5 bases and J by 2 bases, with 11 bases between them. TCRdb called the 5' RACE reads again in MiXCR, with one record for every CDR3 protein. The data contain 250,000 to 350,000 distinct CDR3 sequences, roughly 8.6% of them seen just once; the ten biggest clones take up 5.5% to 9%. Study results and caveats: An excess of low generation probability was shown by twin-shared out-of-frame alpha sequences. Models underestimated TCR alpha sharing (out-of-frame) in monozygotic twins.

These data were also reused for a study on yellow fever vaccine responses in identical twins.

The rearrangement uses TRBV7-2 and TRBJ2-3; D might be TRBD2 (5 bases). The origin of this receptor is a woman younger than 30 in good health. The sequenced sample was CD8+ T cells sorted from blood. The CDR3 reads CASSPYRDTDTQYF. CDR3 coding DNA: TGTGCCAGCAGCCCGTATCGGGACACAGATACGCAGTATTTT.